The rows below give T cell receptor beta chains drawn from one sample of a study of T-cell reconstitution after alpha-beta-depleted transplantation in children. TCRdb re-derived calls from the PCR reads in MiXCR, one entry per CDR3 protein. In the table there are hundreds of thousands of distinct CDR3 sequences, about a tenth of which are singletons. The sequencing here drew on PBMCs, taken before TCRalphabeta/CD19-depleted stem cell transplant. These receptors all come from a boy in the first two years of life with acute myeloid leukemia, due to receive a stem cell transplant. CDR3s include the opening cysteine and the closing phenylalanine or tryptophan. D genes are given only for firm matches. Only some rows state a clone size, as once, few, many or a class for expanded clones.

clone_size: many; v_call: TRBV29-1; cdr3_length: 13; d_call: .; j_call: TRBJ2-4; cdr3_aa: CSVERGARNIQYF; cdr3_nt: TGCAGCGTTGAAAGGGGGGCGAGAAACATTCAGTACTTC
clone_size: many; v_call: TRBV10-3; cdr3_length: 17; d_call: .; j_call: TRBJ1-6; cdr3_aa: CAISESAGDSYNSPLHF; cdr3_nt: TGTGCCATCAGTGAGTCAGCAGGGGACTCCTATAATTCACCCCTCCACTTT
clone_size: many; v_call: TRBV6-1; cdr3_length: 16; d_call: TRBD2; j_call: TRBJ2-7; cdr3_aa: CATSLTGTTQSYEQYF; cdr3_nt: TGTGCCACCTCCCTAACCGGGACTACCCAGTCCTACGAGCAGTACTTC
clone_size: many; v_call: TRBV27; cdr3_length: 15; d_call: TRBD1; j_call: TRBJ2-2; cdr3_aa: CASSYRGLSTGELFF; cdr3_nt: TGTGCCAGCAGCTACAGGGGGCTCTCCACCGGGGAGCTGTTTTTT
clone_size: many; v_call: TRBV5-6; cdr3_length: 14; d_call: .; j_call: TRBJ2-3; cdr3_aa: CASSISGSTDTQYF; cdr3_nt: TGTGCCAGCAGCATAAGCGGGAGCACAGATACGCAGTATTTT
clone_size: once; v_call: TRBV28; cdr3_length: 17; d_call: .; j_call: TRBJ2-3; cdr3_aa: CASSLWNSPTATDTQYF; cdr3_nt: TGTGCCAGCAGTTTATGGAATAGCCCTACTGCCACAGATACGCAGTATTTT
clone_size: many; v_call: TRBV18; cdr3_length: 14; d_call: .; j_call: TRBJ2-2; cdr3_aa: CASSPRRDTGELFF; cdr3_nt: TGTGCCAGCTCACCACGGCGGGACACCGGGGAGCTGTTTTTT
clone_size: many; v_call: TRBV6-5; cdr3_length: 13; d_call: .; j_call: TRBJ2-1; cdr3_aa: CASSYSEGDEQFF; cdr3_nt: TGTGCCAGCAGTTACTCAGAGGGCGATGAGCAGTTCTTC
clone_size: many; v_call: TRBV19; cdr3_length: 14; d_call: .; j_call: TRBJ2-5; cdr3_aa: CASGSGTFQETQYF; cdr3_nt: TGTGCCAGTGGCTCCGGGACTTTCCAAGAGACCCAGTACTTC
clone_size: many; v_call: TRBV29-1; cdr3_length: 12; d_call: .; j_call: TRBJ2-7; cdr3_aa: CSAGTSTREQYF; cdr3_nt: TGCAGCGCCGGGACCTCCACTCGCGAGCAGTACTTC
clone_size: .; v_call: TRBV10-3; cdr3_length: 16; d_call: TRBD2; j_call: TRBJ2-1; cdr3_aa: CAIRPSGLSSYNEQFF; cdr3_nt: TGTGCCATCAGACCTAGCGGCCTAAGCTCCTACAATGAGCAGTTCTTC